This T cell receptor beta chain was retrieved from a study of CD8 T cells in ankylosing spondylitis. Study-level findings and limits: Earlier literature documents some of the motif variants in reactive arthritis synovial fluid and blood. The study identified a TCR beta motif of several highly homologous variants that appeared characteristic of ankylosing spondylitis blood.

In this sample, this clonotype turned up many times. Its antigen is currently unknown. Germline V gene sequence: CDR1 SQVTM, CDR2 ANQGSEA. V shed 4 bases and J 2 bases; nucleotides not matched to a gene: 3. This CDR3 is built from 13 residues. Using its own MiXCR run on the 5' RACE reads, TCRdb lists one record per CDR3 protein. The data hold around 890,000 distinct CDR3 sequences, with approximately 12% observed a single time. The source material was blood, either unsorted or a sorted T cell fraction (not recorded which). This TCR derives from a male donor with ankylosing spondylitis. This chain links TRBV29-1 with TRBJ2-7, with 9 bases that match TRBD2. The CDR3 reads CSVGTSDTYEQYF. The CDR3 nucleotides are TGCAGCGTTGGGACTAGCGATACCTACGAGCAGTACTTC.